This T cell receptor beta chain stems from a study of response to subunit inactivated influenza vaccine. Germline CDR1 and CDR2: SGHRS and YFSETQ. CDR3 size: 15 residues. Trimming removed 0 bases at V and 6 bases at J, with 15 bases between. This clonotype was seen at least ten times. What it binds is not known. Study-level results: Every seasonal influenza vaccination brings in few new T cells, the authors suggested.

A single record per CDR3 protein comes from TCRdb applying MiXCR to the RT-PCR reads. Of about 160,000 distinct CDR3 sequences listed, approximately 11% are singletons. This TCR came from a man in his fifties who received an inactivated influenza vaccine. Sequenced material: non-naive T cells sorted from PBMCs, taken roughly 45 days after vaccination. V is TRBV5-1 and J is TRBJ1-2; D remains unclear. CDR3 sequence: CASSLVYRGTHGYTF. CDR3 sequence (DNA): TGCGCCAGCAGCTTGGTATATCGGGGAACCCATGGCTACACCTTC. The full variable domain, its missing parts supplied by reference TRBV5-1 and TRBJ1-2, is KAGVTQTPRYLIKTRGQQVTLSCSPISGHRSVSWYQQTPGQGLQFLFEYFSETQRNKGNFPGRFSGRQFSNSRSEMNVSTLELGDSALYLCASSLVYRGTHGYTFGSGTRLTVV.